Listed below are T cell receptor beta chains from one sample, sequenced in a study of early T cells in non-severe SARS-CoV-2 infection. In TCRdb, the 5' RACE reads were re-called with MiXCR into one record per CDR3 protein. The repertoire holds approximately 81,000 distinct CDR3 sequences, with around an eighth as singletons. The sequenced sample was whole blood. Receptor source: an adult who was a healthcare worker with PCR-confirmed SARS-CoV-2 infection or an uninfected control (not recorded which). Each CDR3 is given with its conserved first and last residue. A D gene is named only where the DNA matches it firmly. Size values are once, few and many counts, or a class for expanded clones, and some rows have none.

D gene,V gene,clone size,J gene,CDR3 protein,CDR3 DNA
-,TRBV7-9,-,TRBJ2-7,CASSFGQAGFSYEQYF,TGTGCCAGCAGCTTCGGACAGGCGGGGTTCTCCTACGAGCAGTACTTC
-,TRBV11-2,many,TRBJ2-7,CASSLGKGSYEQYF,TGTGCCAGCAGTCTGGGGAAGGGCTCCTACGAGCAGTACTTC
-,TRBV10-3,many,TRBJ2-5,CAISGPGARETQYF,TGTGCCATCAGTGGGCCAGGGGCCCGTGAGACCCAGTACTTC
-,TRBV5-1,few,TRBJ2-3,CASSLFSSTDTQYF,TGCGCCAGCAGCTTGTTCTCTAGCACAGATACGCAGTATTTT
TRBD1,TRBV19,few,TRBJ2-7,CASSRSGQGVYEQYF,TGTGCCAGTAGTAGGTCGGGACAGGGTGTCTACGAGCAGTACTTC
TRBD2,TRBV3-1,many,TRBJ2-3,CASSQGLGTSGKDTQYF,TGTGCCAGCAGCCAGGGCCTGGGGACTAGTGGTAAGGATACGCAGTATTTT
-,TRBV5-5,many,TRBJ2-2,CASVGAPSYTGELFF,TGTGCCAGCGTGGGGGCCCCCTCTTACACCGGGGAGCTGTTTTTT
TRBD2,TRBV12-3/TRBV12-4,-,TRBJ2-3,CASTFGGKEDTQYF,TGTGCCAGCACTTTCGGGGGGAAAGAAGATACGCAGTATTTT
TRBD2,TRBV11-2,few,TRBJ2-1,CASSSGGASEQFF,TGTGCCAGCAGCTCCGGGGGGGCCAGTGAGCAGTTCTTC
TRBD2,TRBV4-1,many,TRBJ2-7,CASSASSGGSYEQYF,TGCGCCAGCAGCGCATCTAGCGGGGGCTCCTACGAGCAGTACTTC
-,TRBV27,few,TRBJ2-2,CASSLGGAGELFF,TGTGCCAGCAGCCTAGGGGGGGCCGGGGAGCTGTTTTTT
TRBD1,TRBV12-3/TRBV12-4,few,TRBJ2-3,CASSSYRGRSTDTQYF,TGTGCCAGCAGTTCGTACAGGGGGCGCAGCACAGATACGCAGTATTTT
-,TRBV20-1,many,TRBJ2-1,CSGIGFRGTGQFF,TGCAGTGGTATCGGATTTCGCGGCACAGGGCAGTTCTTC
TRBD1,TRBV3-1,-,TRBJ2-3,CASSQSGGRDTQYF,TGTGCCAGCAGCCAATCAGGGGGCAGAGATACGCAGTATTTT
-,TRBV11-2,many,TRBJ2-1,CASSLLRSTDEQFF,TGTGCCAGCAGCTTACTCAGAAGCACAGATGAGCAGTTCTTC
-,TRBV30,-,TRBJ1-1,CASGQWNTEAFF,TGTGCCTCAGGACAGTGGAACACTGAAGCTTTCTTT
-,TRBV5-1,few,TRBJ2-2,CASSLTGWGNTGELFF,TGCGCCAGCAGCTTGACAGGGTGGGGGAACACCGGGGAGCTGTTTTTT
TRBD2,TRBV5-1,few,TRBJ2-1,CASSLGLAARDEQFF,TGCGCCAGCAGCTTGGGACTAGCGGCAAGGGATGAGCAGTTCTTC
-,TRBV18,many,TRBJ1-4,CASSPKRGVGEKLFF,TGTGCCAGCTCACCAAAGCGCGGGGTGGGAGAAAAACTGTTTTTT
-,TRBV3-1,many,TRBJ2-6,CASSHVGSSGANVLTF,TGTGCCAGCAGCCACGTGGGATCCTCTGGGGCCAACGTCCTGACTTTC
-,TRBV6-6,many,TRBJ2-1,CASSFPISWAEGNEQFF,TGTGCCAGCAGTTTCCCCATTTCGTGGGCTGAGGGGAATGAGCAGTTCTTC
TRBD1,TRBV6-6,many,TRBJ2-5,CASSYLDRGETQYF,TGTGCCAGCAGTTACTTGGACAGGGGGGAGACCCAGTACTTC
-,TRBV18,many,TRBJ1-1,CASSPREGPNTEAFF,TGTGCCAGCTCACCACGCGAGGGACCGAACACTGAAGCTTTCTTT
-,TRBV20-1,few,TRBJ1-2,CSARTVGGSGYTF,TGCAGTGCTAGGACAGTCGGCGGGTCTGGCTACACCTTC
-,TRBV11-2,few,TRBJ1-1,CASSFRRTDTEAFF,TGTGCCAGCAGCTTTCGCAGGACAGACACTGAAGCTTTCTTT
TRBD1,TRBV7-9,few,TRBJ1-4,CASSQGQGNEKLFF,TGTGCCAGCAGCCAGGGACAGGGGAATGAAAAACTGTTTTTT
-,TRBV7-9,few,TRBJ1-2,CASSFGGAEDLYGYTF,TGTGCCAGCAGCTTCGGGGGGGCAGAGGACCTCTATGGCTACACCTTC
-,TRBV12-3/TRBV12-4,-,TRBJ2-5,CASGGGGAQYF,TGTGCCAGCGGAGGGGGAGGGGCCCAGTACTTC
TRBD1,TRBV6-5,-,TRBJ1-5,CASSQDRGSQPQHF,TGTGCCAGCAGTCAGGACAGGGGAAGTCAGCCCCAGCATTTT
-,TRBV7-9,many,TRBJ2-3,CASSLSEKRLDTQYF,TGTGCCAGCAGCTTAAGCGAGAAGAGGCTAGATACGCAGTATTTT
-,TRBV12-3/TRBV12-4,-,TRBJ2-3,CASSPGGSTDTQYF,TGTGCCAGCAGCCCCGGCGGAAGCACAGATACGCAGTATTTT
-,TRBV2,once,TRBJ2-1,CASSLYTEQFF,TGTGCCAGCAGCCTGTACACTGAGCAGTTCTTC
TRBD2,TRBV4-1,many,TRBJ2-1,CASSRGLAGGPMKEQFF,TGCGCCAGCAGCCGGGGACTAGCGGGAGGGCCGATGAAGGAGCAGTTCTTC
-,TRBV15,once,TRBJ2-7,CATSRDLAGDFYEQYF,TGTGCCACCAGCAGAGATTTGGCAGGGGACTTCTACGAGCAGTACTTC
-,TRBV7-2,many,TRBJ2-6,CASKRTGANVLTF,TGTGCCAGCAAGAGAACTGGGGCCAACGTCCTGACTTTC
-,TRBV28,few,TRBJ2-1,CASLRDNEQFF,TGTGCCAGCCTTCGGGACAATGAGCAGTTCTTC
-,TRBV2,few,TRBJ2-7,CARGGTYSSYEQYF,TGTGCCAGGGGCGGGACGTACAGCTCCTACGAGCAGTACTTC
-,TRBV11-3,many,TRBJ2-2,CASSLGLTGSDTGELFF,TGTGCCAGCAGCTTAGGACTGACAGGTTCTGACACCGGGGAGCTGTTTTTT
TRBD1,TRBV7-3,-,TRBJ2-2,CASSRDRWAGELFF,TGTGCCAGCAGCCGGGACAGGTGGGCCGGGGAGCTGTTTTTT
-,TRBV2,few,TRBJ1-6,CASTDGGNGSPLHF,TGTGCCAGCACCGACGGAGGGAACGGTTCACCCCTCCACTTT
TRBD2,TRBV4-1,few,TRBJ2-1,CASSPSDGGRDYNEQFF,TGCGCCAGCAGCCCCTCCGACGGCGGGAGGGACTACAATGAGCAGTTCTTC
-,TRBV11-2,-,TRBJ2-2,CASSLDLFVTGELFF,TGTGCCAGCAGCTTAGATCTATTCGTCACCGGGGAGCTGTTTTTT
TRBD2,TRBV7-9,many,TRBJ2-2,CASSTQRERTGELFF,TGTGCCAGCAGCACCCAGCGGGAGAGGACCGGGGAGCTGTTTTTT
-,TRBV5-1,-,TRBJ2-5,CASSGGEETQYF,TGCGCCAGCAGCGGCGGGGAAGAGACCCAGTACTTC
TRBD1,TRBV24-1,few,TRBJ1-3,CATSDAPGTGAGNTIYF,TGTGCCACCAGTGATGCCCCCGGGACAGGGGCTGGAAACACCATATATTTT
-,TRBV28,many,TRBJ1-1,CASSTLVGGSMNTEAFF,TGTGCCAGCAGCACCCTCGTTGGGGGTTCCATGAACACTGAAGCTTTCTTT
-,TRBV7-6,few,TRBJ1-6,CASSPDNSYNSPLHF,TGTGCCAGCAGCCCAGACAACTCCTATAATTCACCCCTCCACTTT
-,TRBV2,few,TRBJ1-1,CASVGTANTEAFF,TGTGCCAGCGTAGGGACGGCGAACACTGAAGCTTTCTTT
-,TRBV29-1,-,TRBJ2-7,CSGPRASYEQYF,TGCAGCGGTCCCAGGGCCTCCTACGAGCAGTACTTC
-,TRBV29-1,many,TRBJ1-1,CSVEELLFAFF,TGCAGCGTTGAAGAGCTATTGTTCGCTTTCTTT
-,TRBV20-1,-,TRBJ1-2,CSARGLRGYTF,TGCAGTGCTAGGGGACTGCGAGGCTACACCTTC